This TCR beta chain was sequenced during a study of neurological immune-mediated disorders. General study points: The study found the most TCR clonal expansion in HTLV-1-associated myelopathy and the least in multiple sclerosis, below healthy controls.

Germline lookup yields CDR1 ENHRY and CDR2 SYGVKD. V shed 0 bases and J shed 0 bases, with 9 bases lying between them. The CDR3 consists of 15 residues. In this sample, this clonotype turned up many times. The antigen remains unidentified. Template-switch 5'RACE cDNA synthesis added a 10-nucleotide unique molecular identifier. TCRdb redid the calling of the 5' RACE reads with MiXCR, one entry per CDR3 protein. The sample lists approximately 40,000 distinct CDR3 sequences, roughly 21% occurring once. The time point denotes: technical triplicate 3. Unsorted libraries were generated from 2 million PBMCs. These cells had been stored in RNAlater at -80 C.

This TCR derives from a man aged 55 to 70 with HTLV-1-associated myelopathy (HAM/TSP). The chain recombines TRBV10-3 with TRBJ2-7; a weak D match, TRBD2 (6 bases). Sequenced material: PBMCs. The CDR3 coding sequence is TGTGCCATCAGTGAGTCTAGCGGAACCTCCTACGAGCAGTACTTC. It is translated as CAISESSGTSYEQYF.